This passage covers 5 T cell receptor beta chains from one sample sequenced in a study of human T cells and chemical hapten exposure. Time point: healthy volunteer bleed at 6 weeks. The authors' total RNA extraction used unfractionated whole blood. TCRdb re-called the RACE reads through MiXCR, storing one row per CDR3 protein. The sample records 65,000 to 80,000 distinct CDR3 sequences, roughly 8.7% being singletons. The sample comprised whole blood. The source of these receptors is a male donor in good health. Some clones in this sample may be carry-over from other donors' samples.

This clonotype has more than one count but fewer than ten. The rearrangement joins TRBV2 to TRBJ2-6; D is uncertain. There are 15 residues in the CDR3. Germline V gives CDR1 SNHLY, CDR2 FYNNEI. The V end was cut by 7 bases, the J end by 0 bases, with 10 bases between. CDR3 sequence reads: CASIGSRSGANVLTF. The DNA of the CDR3 is TGTGCCAGCATCGGATCCCGCTCTGGGGCCAACGTCCTGACTTTC.

This clonotype was observed many times. The V and J genes are TRBV6-5 and TRBJ2-7, with D maybe TRBD2 (5 bases). There are 13 residues in the CDR3. The V end lost 6 bases, the J end lost 0 bases, and 9 bases lay between the germline ends. Germline loops: CDR1 MNHEY, CDR2 SVGAGI. The CDR3 here is CASRDYSSYEQYF. CDR3 coding DNA: TGTGCCAGCAGAGACTACAGCTCCTACGAGCAGTACTTC.

This clonotype was counted only a few times. V is TRBV10-3 and J is TRBJ2-7; no clear D. The CDR3 is 13 amino acids. Trimming left V 5 bases short and J 1 base short, with 9 bases between. Germline V CDR1 and CDR2: ENHRY, SYGVKD. The CDR3 DNA sequence: TGTGCCATCAGTACGACTGAATCCTACGAGCAGTACTTC. Translating it yields CAISTTESYEQYF.

In this sample, this clonotype turned up a few times. The V call is TRBV25-1, the J call TRBJ1-1; a weak D match, TRBD1 (6 bases). V was trimmed by 6 bases and J by 9 bases, leaving 11 bases between them. There are 11 residues in the CDR3. Germline V gives CDR1 MGHDK, CDR2 SYGVNS. In DNA, the CDR3 is TGTGCCAGCAGGATAACAGGGAAAGCTTTCTTT. Translated, it gives CASRITGKAFF.

The rearrangement links TRBV20-1 to TRBJ2-7; D gene uncertain. In germline, CDR1 is DFQATT, CDR2 SNEGSKA (reference sequence). Trimming removed 3 bases at V and 2 bases at J, with 11 bases between. The CDR3 sequence is 13 residues long. The CDR3 sequence: CSARSGRTYEQYF. CDR3 nucleotide sequence: TGCAGTGCTAGGTCGGGCAGGACCTACGAGCAGTACTTC.